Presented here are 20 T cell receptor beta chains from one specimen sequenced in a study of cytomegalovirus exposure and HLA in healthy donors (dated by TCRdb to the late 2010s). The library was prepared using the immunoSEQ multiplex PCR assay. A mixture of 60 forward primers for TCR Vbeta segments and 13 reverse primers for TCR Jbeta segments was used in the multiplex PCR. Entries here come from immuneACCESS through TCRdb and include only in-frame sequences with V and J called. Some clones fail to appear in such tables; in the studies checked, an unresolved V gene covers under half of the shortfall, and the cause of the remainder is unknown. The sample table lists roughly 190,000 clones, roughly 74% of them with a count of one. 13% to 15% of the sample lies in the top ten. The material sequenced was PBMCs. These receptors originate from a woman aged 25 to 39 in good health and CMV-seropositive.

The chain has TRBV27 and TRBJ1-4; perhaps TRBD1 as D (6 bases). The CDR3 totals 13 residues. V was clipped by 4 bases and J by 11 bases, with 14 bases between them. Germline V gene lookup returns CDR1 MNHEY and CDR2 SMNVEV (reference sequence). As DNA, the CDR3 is TGTGCCAGCAGTTCACAGGGTTTCGGTAAACTGTTTTTT. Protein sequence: CASSSQGFGKLFF.

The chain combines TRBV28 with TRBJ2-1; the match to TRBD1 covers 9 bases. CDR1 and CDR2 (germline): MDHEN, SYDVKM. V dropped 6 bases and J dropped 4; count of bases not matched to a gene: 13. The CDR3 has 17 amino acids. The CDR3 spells CASSLLWWGQGYNEQFF. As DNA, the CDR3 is TGTGCCAGCAGCTTACTATGGTGGGGACAGGGTTACAATGAGCAGTTCTTC.

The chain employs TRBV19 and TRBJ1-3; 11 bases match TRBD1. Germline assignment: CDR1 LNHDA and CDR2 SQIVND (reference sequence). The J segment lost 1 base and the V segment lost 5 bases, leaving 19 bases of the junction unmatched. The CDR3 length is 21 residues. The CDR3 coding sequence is TGTGCCAGTAGTGCAAAGGCCGGGACAGGGGGTCTAGGTTGGTCTGGAAACACCATATATTTT. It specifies CASSAKAGTGGLGWSGNTIYF. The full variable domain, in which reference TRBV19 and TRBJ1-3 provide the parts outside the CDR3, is DGGITQSPKYLFRKEGQNVTLSCEQNLNHDAMYWYRQDPGQGLRLIYYSQIVNDFQKGDIAEGYSVSREKKESFPLTVTSAQKNPTAFYLCASSAKAGTGGLGWSGNTIYFGEGSWLTVV.

DNA for the CDR3: TGTGCCAGCAGCGGGCCCCCACCCTATGGCTACACCTTC. Its protein is CASSGPPPYGYTF. The rearrangement joins TRBV9 to TRBJ1-2; D gene ambiguous. Trimming shortened V by 3 bases and J by 4 bases, and 10 bases separated the two germline ends. The CDR3 runs to 13 residues. Looked up from germline, CDR1 is SGDLS and CDR2 is YYNGEE.

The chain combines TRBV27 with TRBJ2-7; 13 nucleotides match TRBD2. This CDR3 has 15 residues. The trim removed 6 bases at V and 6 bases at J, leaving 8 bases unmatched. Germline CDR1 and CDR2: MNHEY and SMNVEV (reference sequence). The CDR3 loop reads CASRDWTSGRREQYF. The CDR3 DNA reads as TGTGCCAGCAGAGACTGGACTAGCGGGAGACGCGAGCAGTACTTC.

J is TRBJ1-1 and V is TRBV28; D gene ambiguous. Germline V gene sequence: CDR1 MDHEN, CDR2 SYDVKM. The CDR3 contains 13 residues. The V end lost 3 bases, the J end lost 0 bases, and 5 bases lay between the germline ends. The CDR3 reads CASSLVVNTEAFF. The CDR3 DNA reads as TGTGCCAGCAGTTTGGTAGTGAACACTGAAGCTTTCTTT.

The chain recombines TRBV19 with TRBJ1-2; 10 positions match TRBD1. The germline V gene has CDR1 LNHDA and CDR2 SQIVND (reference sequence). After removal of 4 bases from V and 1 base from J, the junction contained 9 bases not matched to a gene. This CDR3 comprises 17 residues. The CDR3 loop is CASSRGQGRGYNYGYTF. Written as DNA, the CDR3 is TGTGCCAGTAGTAGGGGACAGGGGAGGGGGTATAACTATGGCTACACCTTC.

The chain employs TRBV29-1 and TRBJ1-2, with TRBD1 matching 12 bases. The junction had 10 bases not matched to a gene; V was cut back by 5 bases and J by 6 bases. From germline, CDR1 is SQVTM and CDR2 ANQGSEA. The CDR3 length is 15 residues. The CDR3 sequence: CSVKPGTGGSDGYTF. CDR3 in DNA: TGCAGCGTTAAGCCCGGGACAGGGGGCAGTGATGGCTACACCTTC.

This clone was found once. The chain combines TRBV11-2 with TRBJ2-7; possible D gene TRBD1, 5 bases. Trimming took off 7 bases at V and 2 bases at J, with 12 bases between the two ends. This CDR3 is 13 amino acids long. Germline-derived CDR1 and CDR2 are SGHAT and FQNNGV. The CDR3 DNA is TGTGCCAGCACCCAGGGTAATGCCTACGAGCAGTACTTC. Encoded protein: CASTQGNAYEQYF. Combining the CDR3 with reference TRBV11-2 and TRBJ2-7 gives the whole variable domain EAGVAQSPRYKIIEKRQSVAFWCNPISGHATLYWYQQILGQGPKLLIQFQNNGVVDDSQLPKDRFSAERLKGVDSTLKIQPAKLEDSAVYLCASTQGNAYEQYFGPGTRLTVT.

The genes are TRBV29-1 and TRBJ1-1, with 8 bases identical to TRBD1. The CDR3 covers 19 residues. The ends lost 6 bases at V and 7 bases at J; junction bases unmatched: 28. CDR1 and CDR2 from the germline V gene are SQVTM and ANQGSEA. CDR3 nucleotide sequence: TGCAGCGTCGAACACCTGATGTCAGGGGGCAGTTGGGGTTCTCTTGAAGCTTTCTTT. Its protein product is CSVEHLMSGGSWGSLEAFF.

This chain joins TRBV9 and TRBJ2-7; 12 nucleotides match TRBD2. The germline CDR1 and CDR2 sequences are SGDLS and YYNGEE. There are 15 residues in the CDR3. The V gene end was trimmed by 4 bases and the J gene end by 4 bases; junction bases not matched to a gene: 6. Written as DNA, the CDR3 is TGTGCCAGCAGCTCCGGACTAGCGGGAACGTACGAGCAGTACTTC. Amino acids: CASSSGLAGTYEQYF.

In DNA, the CDR3 is TGTGCCAGCAGCCTAGGGGCGAGCTCCTATAATTCACCCCTCCACTTT. It translates to CASSLGASSYNSPLHF. The chain links TRBV7-9 to TRBJ1-6, with D perhaps TRBD1 (5 bases). The CDR3 is 16 amino acids. Germline loops: CDR1 SEHNR, CDR2 FQNEAQ (reference sequence). V dropped 5 bases and J dropped 0 bases, with 11 bases sitting between them.

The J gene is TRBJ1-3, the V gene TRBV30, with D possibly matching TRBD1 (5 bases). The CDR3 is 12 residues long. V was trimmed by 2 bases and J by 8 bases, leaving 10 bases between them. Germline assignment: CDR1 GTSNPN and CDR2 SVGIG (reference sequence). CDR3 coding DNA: TGTGCCTGGAGTATGCAGGGCTACACCATATATTTT. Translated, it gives CAWSMQGYTIYF.

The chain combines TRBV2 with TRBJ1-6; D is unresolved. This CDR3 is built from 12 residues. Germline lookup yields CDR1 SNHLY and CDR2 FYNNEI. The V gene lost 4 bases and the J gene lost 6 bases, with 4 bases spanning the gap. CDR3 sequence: CASSGLNSPLHF. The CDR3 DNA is TGTGCCAGCAGTGGACTTAATTCACCCCTCCACTTT. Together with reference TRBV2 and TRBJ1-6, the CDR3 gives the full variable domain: EPEVTQTPSHQVTQMGQEVILRCVPISNHLYFYWYRQILGQKVEFLVSFYNNEISEKSEIFDDQFSVERPDGSNFTLKIRSTKLEDSAMYFCASSGLNSPLHFGNGTRLTVT.

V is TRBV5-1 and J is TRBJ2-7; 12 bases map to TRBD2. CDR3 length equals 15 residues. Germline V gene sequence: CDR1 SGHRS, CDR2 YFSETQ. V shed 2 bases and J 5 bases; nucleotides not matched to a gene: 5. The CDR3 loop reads CASSFLAGGNNEQYF. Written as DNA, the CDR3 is TGCGCCAGCAGCTTCCTAGCGGGGGGGAACAACGAGCAGTACTTC.

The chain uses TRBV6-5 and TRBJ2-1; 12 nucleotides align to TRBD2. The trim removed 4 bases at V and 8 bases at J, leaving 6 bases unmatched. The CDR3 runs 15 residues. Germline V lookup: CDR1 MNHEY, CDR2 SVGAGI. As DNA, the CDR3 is TGTGCCAGCAGTTTACTAGCGGGGGGTCCCGATGAGCAGTTCTTC. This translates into CASSLLAGGPDEQFF.

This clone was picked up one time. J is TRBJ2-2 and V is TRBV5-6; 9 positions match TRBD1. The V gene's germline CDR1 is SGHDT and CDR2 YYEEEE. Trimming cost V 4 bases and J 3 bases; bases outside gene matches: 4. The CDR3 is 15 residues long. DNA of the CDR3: TGTGCCAGCAGCGCAGGACAGGGGTACACCGGGGAGCTGTTTTTT. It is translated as CASSAGQGYTGELFF.

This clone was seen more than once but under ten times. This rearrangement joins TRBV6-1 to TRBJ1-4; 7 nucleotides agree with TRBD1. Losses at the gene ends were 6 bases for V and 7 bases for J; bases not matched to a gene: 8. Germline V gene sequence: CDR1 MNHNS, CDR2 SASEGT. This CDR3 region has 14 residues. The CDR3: CASSLSGGFEKLFF. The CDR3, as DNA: TGTGCCAGCAGCCTCTCAGGGGGGTTTGAAAAACTGTTTTTT.

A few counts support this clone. CDR3: CASRVLGSPLHF. CDR3 nucleotides: TGTGCCAGCCGGGTGTTGGGTTCACCCCTCCACTTT. The chain uses TRBV6-6 and TRBJ1-6; D remains unclear. Deletions cut 8 bases from V and 9 bases from J, with 11 bases between. The CDR3 consists of 12 residues. In germline, CDR1 is MNHNY, CDR2 SVGAGI (reference sequence).

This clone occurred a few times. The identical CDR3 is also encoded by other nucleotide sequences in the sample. The CDR3 reads CASSVTGGRETQYF. The CDR3 DNA reads TGTGCCAGCAGCGTAACGGGGGGGCGGGAGACCCAGTACTTC. V is TRBV9 and J is TRBJ2-5; TRBD2 matches 8 bases. CDR1 is SGDLS, CDR2 YYNGEE, per germline. J was trimmed by 5 bases and V by 1 base; bases with no gene match: 4. The CDR3 has 14 residues.